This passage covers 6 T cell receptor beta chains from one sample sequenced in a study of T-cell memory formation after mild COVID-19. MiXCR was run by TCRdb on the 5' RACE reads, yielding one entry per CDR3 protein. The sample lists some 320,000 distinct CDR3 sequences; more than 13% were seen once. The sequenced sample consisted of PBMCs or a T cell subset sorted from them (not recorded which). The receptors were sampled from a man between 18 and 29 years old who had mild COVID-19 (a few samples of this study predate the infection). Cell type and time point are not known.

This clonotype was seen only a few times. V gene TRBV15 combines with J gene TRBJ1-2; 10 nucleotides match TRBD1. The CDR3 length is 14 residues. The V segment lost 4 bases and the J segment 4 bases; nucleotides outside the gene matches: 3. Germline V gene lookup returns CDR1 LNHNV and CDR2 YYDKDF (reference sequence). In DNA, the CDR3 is TGTGCCACCAGCATGAGGACAGGGGGCTATGGCTACACCTTC. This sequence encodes CATSMRTGGYGYTF.

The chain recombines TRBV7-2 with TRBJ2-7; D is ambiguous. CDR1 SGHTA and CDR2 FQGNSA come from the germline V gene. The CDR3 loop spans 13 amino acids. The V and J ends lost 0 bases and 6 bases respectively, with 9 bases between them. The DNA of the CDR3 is TGTGCCAGCAGCTTAGCGGCGGTCTGCGAGCAGTACGTC. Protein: CASSLAAVCEQYV.

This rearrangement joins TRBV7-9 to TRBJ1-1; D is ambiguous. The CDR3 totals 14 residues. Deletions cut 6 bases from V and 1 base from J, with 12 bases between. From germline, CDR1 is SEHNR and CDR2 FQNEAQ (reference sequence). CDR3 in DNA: TGTGCCAGCAGGACCGTGGGTGGGAACACTGAAGCTTTCTTT. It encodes CASRTVGGNTEAFF.

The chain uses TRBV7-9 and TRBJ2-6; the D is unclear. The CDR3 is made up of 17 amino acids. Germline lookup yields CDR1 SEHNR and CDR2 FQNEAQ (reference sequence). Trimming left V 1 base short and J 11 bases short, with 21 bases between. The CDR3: CASSLGPREPGLDVLTF. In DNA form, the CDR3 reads TGTGCCAGCAGCTTAGGGCCTCGCGAGCCGGGTTTGGACGTCCTGACTTTC.

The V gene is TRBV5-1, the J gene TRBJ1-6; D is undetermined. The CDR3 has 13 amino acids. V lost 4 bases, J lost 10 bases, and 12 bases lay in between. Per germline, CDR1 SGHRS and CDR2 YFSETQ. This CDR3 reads CASSVDRESPLHF. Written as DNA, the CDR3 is TGCGCCAGCAGCGTCGACCGGGAATCACCCCTCCACTTT.

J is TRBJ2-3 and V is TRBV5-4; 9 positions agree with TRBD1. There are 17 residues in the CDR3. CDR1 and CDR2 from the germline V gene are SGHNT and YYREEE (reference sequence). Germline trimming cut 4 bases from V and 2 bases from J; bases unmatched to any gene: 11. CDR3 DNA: TGTGCCAGCAGCCGGGGGGCAAACAGGGGGCCCACAGATACGCAGTATTTT. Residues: CASSRGANRGPTDTQYF.